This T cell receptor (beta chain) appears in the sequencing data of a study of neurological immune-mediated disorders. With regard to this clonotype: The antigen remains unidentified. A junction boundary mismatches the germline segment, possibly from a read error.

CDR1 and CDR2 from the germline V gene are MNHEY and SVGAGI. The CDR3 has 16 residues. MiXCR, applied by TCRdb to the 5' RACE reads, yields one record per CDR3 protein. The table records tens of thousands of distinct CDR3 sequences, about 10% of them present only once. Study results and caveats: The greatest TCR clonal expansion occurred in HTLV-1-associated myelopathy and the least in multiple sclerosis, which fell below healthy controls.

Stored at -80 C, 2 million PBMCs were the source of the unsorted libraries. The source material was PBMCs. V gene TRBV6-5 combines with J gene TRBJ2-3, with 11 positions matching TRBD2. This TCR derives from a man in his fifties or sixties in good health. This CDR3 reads CVSSYQPGLAADTQYF. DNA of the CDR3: TGTGTCAGCAGTTACCAACCGGGACTAGCGGCAGATACGCAGTATTTT.